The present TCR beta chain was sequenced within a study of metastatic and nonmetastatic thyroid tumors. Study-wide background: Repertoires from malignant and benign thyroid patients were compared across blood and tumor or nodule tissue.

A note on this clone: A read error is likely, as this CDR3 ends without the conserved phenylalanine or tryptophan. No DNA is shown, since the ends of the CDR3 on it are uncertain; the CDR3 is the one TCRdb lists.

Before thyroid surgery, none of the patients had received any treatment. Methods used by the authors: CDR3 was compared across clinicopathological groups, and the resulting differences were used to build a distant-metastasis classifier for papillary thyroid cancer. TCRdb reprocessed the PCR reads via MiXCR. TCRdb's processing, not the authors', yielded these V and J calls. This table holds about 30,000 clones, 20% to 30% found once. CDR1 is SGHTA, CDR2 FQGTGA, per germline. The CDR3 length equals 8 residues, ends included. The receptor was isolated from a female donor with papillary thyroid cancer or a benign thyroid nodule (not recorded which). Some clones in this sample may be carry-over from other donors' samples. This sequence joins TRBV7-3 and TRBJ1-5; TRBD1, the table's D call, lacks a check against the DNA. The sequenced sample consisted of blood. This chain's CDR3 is CAGRPGHI.